This T cell receptor (beta chain) came from a study of T cell responses to AZD1222 COVID-19 vaccine (dated by TCRdb to about 2021). The study in broad terms: AZD1222 recipients whose second dose came at about 4 weeks and those whose second dose came at about 12 weeks were combined into one group, since spike-specific TCR depth and breadth did not differ between the two schedules. A total of 230 to 250 trial participants underwent TCR sequencing, of whom nearly 210 received two doses of AZD1222 and 26 received two doses of the MenACWY control vaccine. Enrollment into the trials was organized by age into subgroups of 18-55, 56-69 and 70-plus years, and those subgroups contained approximately 150, 30 and 60 TCR-sequenced participants, respectively.

This specimen's time point label, per the study, means: baseline before first vaccination. Vaccinee samples were obtained from the UK trials COV001 and COV002, which included a single-blind randomized controlled phase 2/3 trial of AZD1222 (ChAdOx1 nCoV-19) in healthy adults. Trial participant PBMC samples were collected at day 0 and day 28 after the second dose for TCRbeta chain sequencing. Paper-wide results and their limitations: The 56-69-year group was small, and its depth increase did not reach significance, likely because of low power. Reportedly, almost half of the unique spike-specific TCRs recognized epitopes lying outside the regions that are mutated in the B.1.351 and B.1.1.7 variants. Because no samples from the day 14 peak response were available, repertoires could be characterized only after the peak T cell response. Participants were mostly white British and included more females than males, and it was suggested by the authors that clonal diversity may have been underestimated. Only five or six AZD1222 recipients were SARS-CoV-2 seropositive at baseline, limiting conclusions about previously exposed vaccinees. Vaccine-associated CD4 TCRs spanned the whole spike protein, with dominant responses in regions 160-218 and 743-854. Spike-specific TCR breadth and depth rose significantly after two AZD1222 doses compared with day 0 and with MenACWY recipients.

As regards this clone: The clone's antigen remains unknown. One base away there is no much larger clone; base qualities are not given.

V is pared back by 1 base and J by 4 bases, with 16 bases lying between the germline termini. As encoded in the germline V gene, CDR1 is MGHRA while CDR2 is YSYEKL. Spanning cysteine to phenylalanine, the CDR3 consists of 16 amino acids. The CDR3 DNA has 48 bases and is translated from base 1. The CDR3 regions of human TCRbeta chains were subjected to immunosequencing. Concerning the study's data processing: TCRs in the repertoires were compared against a reference library of SARS-CoV-2-specific TCRs that had been generated with the MIRA antigen-specificity platform. Breadth meant the fraction of unique TCRs that were SARS-CoV-2-associated, whereas depth meant the fraction of total T cells that were SARS-CoV-2-associated. Using the MIRA data, each spike-specific TCR was mapped to the spike region that the TCR reacts to and placed in a CD4 or CD8 class. Log10-transformed breadth and depth values were compared by one-way ANOVA with Sidak's multiple comparisons tests. The table comes from immuneACCESS by way of TCRdb, which keeps in-frame sequences with V and J called. Part of the clones is missing from these tables; in studies checked, under half for an unresolved V gene and the rest for unknown reasons. The D gene and trimming were derived from the DNA, and the V and J assignments and clone size from that table. Recorded for this sample are some 80,000 clones; roughly nine tenths of them occurred a single time. In total, the top ten clones hold roughly 7.6% of the sample.

Specimen: peripheral blood, collected on day 0 of AZD1222 vaccination. The chain employs TRBV4-1 and TRBJ1-2, with the D gene not confidently named. This clonotype was obtained from an adult in good health. The DNA sequence reads TGCGCCAGCAGCCAAGGACTTAGCTGGAATGGCTATGGCTACACCTTC. This yields the protein CASSQGLSWNGYGYTF.